This T cell receptor (beta chain) was profiled in a study of CD8 T cells in ankylosing spondylitis. Notes on the study in general: Reports say disease-linked clones showed up significantly more in matched ankylosing spondylitis synovial fluid.

Germline V gives CDR1 MNHNS, CDR2 SASEGT. V lost 6 bases and J 0 bases, leaving 18 bases between the germline ends. This CDR3 region has 17 residues. This clonotype was found a few times. No antigen is known for it. Using its own MiXCR run on the 5' RACE reads, TCRdb lists one record per CDR3 protein. The top ten hold less than 25% of the sample, which has around 220,000 distinct CDR3 sequences, more than 9% seen once. The sequence derives from a male donor with ankylosing spondylitis or in good health (not recorded which). The chain joins TRBV6-1 to TRBJ1-3; perhaps TRBD1 as D (6 bases). Specimen: blood, either unsorted or a sorted T cell fraction (not recorded which). In nucleotides, the CDR3 is TGTGCCAGCAGCCCCCCAGGGGACCGTATCTCTGGAAACACCATATATTTT. Translated, it gives CASSPPGDRISGNTIYF.